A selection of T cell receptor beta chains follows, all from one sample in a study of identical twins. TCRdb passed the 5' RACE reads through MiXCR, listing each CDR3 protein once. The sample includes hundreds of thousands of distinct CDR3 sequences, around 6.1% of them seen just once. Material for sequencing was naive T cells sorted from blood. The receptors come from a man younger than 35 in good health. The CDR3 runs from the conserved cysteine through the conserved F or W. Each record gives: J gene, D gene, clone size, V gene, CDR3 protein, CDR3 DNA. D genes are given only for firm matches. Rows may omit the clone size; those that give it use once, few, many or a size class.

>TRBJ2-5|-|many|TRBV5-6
CASSLVSTQGWETQYF
TGTGCCAGCAGCCTAGTCTCGACACAGGGTTGGGAGACCCAGTACTTC
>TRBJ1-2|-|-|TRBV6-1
CASSRAGFYGYTF
TGTGCCAGCAGTCGAGCAGGGTTCTATGGCTACACCTTC
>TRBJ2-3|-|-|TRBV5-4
CASRHRGSRPVTDTQYF
TGTGCCAGCAGACACCGGGGGTCTAGGCCGGTAACAGATACGCAGTATTTT
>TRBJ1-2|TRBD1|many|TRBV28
CASSLGGTGGYGYTF
TGTGCCAGCAGTTTAGGCGGGACAGGGGGCTATGGCTACACCTTC
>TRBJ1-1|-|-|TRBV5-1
CASSSDLAGMNTEAFF
TGCGCCAGCAGCTCAGACCTTGCGGGGATGAACACTGAAGCTTTCTTT
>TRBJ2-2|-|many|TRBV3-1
CASSQGTRNTGELFF
TGTGCCAGCAGCCAAGGGACGCGAAACACCGGGGAGCTGTTTTTT
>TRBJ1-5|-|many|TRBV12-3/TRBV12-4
CASSLFRARGRTGYSNQPQHF
TGTGCCAGCAGTTTATTTCGGGCACGGGGACGGACGGGTTATAGCAATCAGCCCCAGCATTTT
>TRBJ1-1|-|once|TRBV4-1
CASSQRTARLPEAFF
TGCGCCAGCAGCCAAAGGACAGCACGACTCCCTGAAGCTTTCTTT
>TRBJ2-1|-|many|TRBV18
CASSPRVQYNEQFF
TGTGCCAGCTCACCACGGGTCCAGTACAATGAGCAGTTCTTC
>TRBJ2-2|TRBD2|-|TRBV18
CASSPWGLADTGELFF
TGTGCCAGCTCACCATGGGGACTAGCGGACACCGGGGAGCTGTTTTTT
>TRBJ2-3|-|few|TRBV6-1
CASSPNFMDTQYF
TGTGCCAGCAGTCCAAACTTTATGGATACGCAGTATTTT
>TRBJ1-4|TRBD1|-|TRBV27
CASRGFTGVTVTANEKLFF
TGTGCCAGCAGAGGGTTTACAGGGGTCACGGTGACGGCTAATGAAAAACTGTTTTTT
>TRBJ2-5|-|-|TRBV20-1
CSAPLGFGETQYF
TGCAGTGCCCCCCTGGGGTTTGGAGAGACCCAGTACTTC
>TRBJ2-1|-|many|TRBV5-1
CASSVNSGPYNEQFF
TGCGCCAGCAGCGTTAATAGCGGTCCCTACAATGAGCAGTTCTTC
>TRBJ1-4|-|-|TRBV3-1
CASSQGSREKLFF
TGTGCCAGCAGCCAAGGATCCAGGGAAAAACTGTTTTTT
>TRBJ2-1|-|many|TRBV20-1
CSATRTYGAQWLGF
TGCAGTGCTACTCGGACCTACGGAGCTCAATGGTTGGGCTTC
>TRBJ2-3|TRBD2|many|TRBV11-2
CASSQPLRLAGEVMDTQYF
TGTGCCAGCAGCCAGCCCCTTCGACTAGCGGGAGAGGTTATGGATACGCAGTATTTT
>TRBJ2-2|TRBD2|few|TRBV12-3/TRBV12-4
CASSAPSGGYFRELFF
TGTGCCAGCAGTGCCCCTAGCGGGGGTTACTTCCGGGAGCTGTTTTTT
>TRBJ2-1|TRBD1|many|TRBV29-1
CSVEGQGVHEQFF
TGCAGCGTTGAGGGACAGGGAGTTCATGAGCAGTTCTTC
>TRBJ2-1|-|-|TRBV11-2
CASSLVWGVILDEQFF
TGTGCCAGCAGCTTAGTATGGGGAGTCATCCTAGATGAGCAGTTCTTC
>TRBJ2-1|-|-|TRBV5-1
CASSLAGRSKQFF
TGCGCCAGCAGCTTGGCCGGCAGGTCAAAGCAGTTCTTC
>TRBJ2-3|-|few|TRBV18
CASSLNRQYTDTQYF
TGTGCCAGCTCACTTAACCGACAGTACACAGATACGCAGTATTTT
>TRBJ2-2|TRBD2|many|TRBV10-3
CAIRGTSGSPNTGELFF
TGTGCCATCAGGGGGACTAGCGGAAGCCCGAACACCGGGGAGCTGTTTTTT
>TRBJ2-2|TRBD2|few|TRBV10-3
CATMTSGSRIGTGELFF
TGTGCCACCATGACTAGCGGGAGTCGTATTGGCACCGGGGAGCTGTTTTTT
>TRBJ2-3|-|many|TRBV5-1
CASSFAGPSTDTQYF
TGCGCCAGCAGCTTCGCGGGTCCTAGCACAGATACGCAGTATTTT
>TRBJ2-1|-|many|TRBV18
CASSLTGNNEQFF
TGTGCCAGCTCATTGACAGGAAACAATGAGCAGTTCTTC
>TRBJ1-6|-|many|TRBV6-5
CASRAADSPLHF
TGTGCCAGCAGGGCCGCCGATTCACCCCTCCACTTT
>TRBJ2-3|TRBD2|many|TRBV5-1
CASSGLAGGPDTQYF
TGCGCCAGCAGCGGACTAGCGGGAGGGCCAGATACGCAGTATTTT
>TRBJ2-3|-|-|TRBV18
CASSLTGGPADTQYF
TGTGCCAGCTCACTGACTGGTGGGCCCGCAGATACGCAGTATTTT
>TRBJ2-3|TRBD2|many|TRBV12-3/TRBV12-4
CASSEWVAGTDTQYF
TGTGCCAGCAGCGAGTGGGTAGCGGGGACGGATACGCAGTATTTT
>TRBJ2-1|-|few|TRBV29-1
CSVERVDEQFF
TGCAGCGTTGAACGGGTCGATGAGCAGTTCTTC